This TCR beta chain was retrieved from a study of beta chain features in type 1 diabetes. About the study: Age and gender were similar between patients and healthy donors, as were cell yields. Broader study findings: For patients and controls alike, PCR might favor shorter templates to the same degree. VDJ junctions sequenced from type 1 diabetes patients showed fewer insertions and more deletions.

This clone was detected only a few times. What it binds is not known. The sequenced template was cDNA made from the entire isolated RNA. The method was immunoSEQ multiplex PCR; TCRdb's version includes in-frame clones alone and lacks a portion of them. The sample comprises about 900,000 clones, around a sixth of which are singletons, and 0.02% to 0.03% rests with the top ten. The CDR3 totals 17 residues. Sequenced: naive CD4+ T cells from blood. The TCR originated in a woman aged 18-35 years in good health. V is TRBV21-1 and J is TRBJ2-3; the table's D call, TRBD2, was not checked against the DNA. TRBV21-1 is labeled a pseudogene. The CDR3 DNA reads as TGTGCCAGCAGCAAATTCCGGAGCGCCCGAGCCTCAGATACGCAGTATTTT. It translates to CASSKFRSARASDTQYF.